This T cell receptor beta chain was recorded in a study of blood T cell repertoires in COVID-19. About the study: The cDNA or gDNA used as material had been derived from T cells, B-cell-depleted T cells, or PBMCs.

Trimming pared 3 bases from V and 1 base from J, leaving 14 bases between. Per the germline V gene, CDR1 is SGHNT and CDR2 is YYREEE (reference sequence). CDR3 length: 15 residues. TCRdb's copy holds only in-frame clones and misses some; the assay was immunoSEQ multiplex PCR. The repertoire holds about 230,000 clones, with more than 75% as singletons. The origin of this receptor is a man in his forties with acute or convalescent COVID-19. This chain uses TRBV5-4 with TRBJ2-7; weak D call: TRBD2 (6 bases). Sequenced sample: peripheral blood. The CDR3 region has the DNA TGTGCCAGCAGCTCGGCGGCGGGGCCTTCCTACGAGCAGTACTTC. The encoded protein is CASSSAAGPSYEQYF.